These T cell receptor beta chains were read from a single sample in a study of T cell repertoires in cytomegalovirus infection. Using its own MiXCR run on the reads, TCRdb lists one record per CDR3 protein. The sample has hundreds of thousands of distinct CDR3 sequences, 25% to 40% seen once; the top ten hold 13%. Antigen specificity for these receptors is unknown. The material was cultured CD8+ T cells from PBMCs, obtained from culture after CMV antigen stimulation. The receptors stem from a human donor in good health (CMV status not recorded). Some clones in this sample may be carry-over from other donors' samples. The CDR3 runs from the conserved cysteine through the conserved F or W. D genes are given only for firm matches. Clone size is stated in some rows and not others, as once, few, many or a class when expanded.

d_call clone_size j_call v_call cdr3_nt cdr3_aa
TRBD1 few TRBJ2-1 TRBV5-1 TGCGCCAGCAGCTTGGAGGGGGACAGGGTCTACAATGAGCAGTTCTTC CASSLEGDRVYNEQFF
TRBD1 NA TRBJ2-3 TRBV14 TGTGCCAGCAGGAGACAGGGGCGAGCAGATACGCAGTATTTT CASRRQGRADTQYF
NA few TRBJ1-2 TRBV25-1 TGTGCCAGCAGTGAGCCAGGACCCTATGGCTACACCTTC CASSEPGPYGYTF
TRBD2 many TRBJ2-1 TRBV7-9 TGTGCCAGCAGCATTATAGCGGGGGGATACAATGAGCAGTTCTTC CASSIIAGGYNEQFF
NA few TRBJ2-7 TRBV7-9 TGTGCCAGCAGCTTAGTGATCAGCTCCTACGAGCAGTACTTC CASSLVISSYEQYF
NA few TRBJ2-3 TRBV10-3 TGTGCCATCAGGATACGACTGCAGGGTATGGCAGATACGCAGTATTTT CAIRIRLQGMADTQYF
TRBD1 many TRBJ1-2 TRBV6-2/TRBV6-3 TGTGCCAGCAGTTACTCGGGACAGACCTATGGCTACACCTTC CASSYSGQTYGYTF
NA NA TRBJ1-1 TRBV7-6 TGTGCCAGCAGCTTTGAACGATACACTGAAGCTTTCTTT CASSFERYTEAFF
NA NA TRBJ1-2 TRBV7-8 TGTGCCAGCAGCCCGTTAAGGTCGGAACCTTCTAACTATGGCTACACCTTC CASSPLRSEPSNYGYTF
NA NA TRBJ2-1 TRBV6-5 TGTGCCAGCAGTCCCCTCACGGACAGCTACAATGAGCAGTTCTTC CASSPLTDSYNEQFF
NA once TRBJ1-4 TRBV15 TGTGCCACCAGCTCACAGGGTGATGAAAAACTGTTTTTT CATSSQGDEKLFF
NA many TRBJ2-4 TRBV7-8 TGTGCCAGCAGCTTAGTAACGGGGCCGGTCAAAAACATTCAGTACTTC CASSLVTGPVKNIQYF
TRBD2 NA TRBJ2-5 TRBV7-9 TGTGCCAGCAGCTTCGGCGGGGGGCGTGAGACCCAGTACTTC CASSFGGGRETQYF
TRBD1 few TRBJ1-1 TRBV10-3 TGTGCCATCAGGGAGCGTCAGGGACAGACCATGAACACTGAAGCTTTCTTT CAIRERQGQTMNTEAFF
TRBD1 NA TRBJ2-1 TRBV4-3 TGCGCCAGCAGCCGGCGGGACAGGGTTTCTTTTGAGCAGTTCTTC CASSRRDRVSFEQFF
NA NA TRBJ1-1 TRBV6-5 TGTGCCAGCAGTTCCTACAGGGACGCCACTGAAGCTTTCTTT CASSSYRDATEAFF